Below, 18 T cell receptor beta chains from the same sample are listed, as sequenced in a study of cytomegalovirus exposure and HLA in healthy donors. This PCR relied on a set of 60 Vbeta primers and 13 Jbeta primers. The assay was immunoSEQ multiplex PCR, and TCRdb's table has in-frame clones only and misses some. Among about 69,000 clones listed, roughly 74% were seen once. Sequencing was performed on PBMCs. The receptors were sampled from a woman aged 55 to 70 in good health and CMV-seropositive.

The count of this clone is one. One end of the junction is discordant with germline, which a read error may explain. The chain is built from TRBV29-1 and TRBJ1-6, with a possible D match to TRBD1 (5 bases). Germline V gene lookup returns CDR1 SQVTM and CDR2 ANQGSEA. The CDR3 totals 13 residues. The CDR3 DNA is TGCGGCGTTGCGCTGGGAGGGGATTCACCCCTCCACTTT. It translates to CGVALGGDSPLHF.

V is TRBV5-1 and J is TRBJ1-2; D gene uncertain. Germline V gene data show CDR1 as SGHRS and CDR2 as YFSETQ. The CDR3 length is 13 residues. V gave up 4 bases and J gave up 1 base, with 8 bases separating them. The CDR3 protein is CASSIENNYGYTF. The CDR3 nucleotides are TGCGCCAGCAGCATAGAAAATAACTATGGCTACACCTTC.

This sequence joins TRBV6-5 and TRBJ2-5; D is uncertain. The V end was cut by 6 bases, the J end by 2 bases, with 4 bases between. Germline V gives CDR1 MNHEY, CDR2 SVGAGI. The CDR3 covers 11 residues. DNA of the CDR3: TGTGCCAGCAGCAGACAAGAGACCCAGTACTTC. Its protein product is CASSRQETQYF.

This chain uses TRBV7-9 with TRBJ1-3; a weak D match, TRBD1 (5 bases). Germline CDR1 is SEHNR and CDR2 is FQNEAQ (reference sequence). The length of the CDR3 is 14 residues. V lost 5 bases, J lost 3 bases, and 11 bases lay in between. CDR3 nucleotide sequence: TGTGCCAGCAGCCCTGACAGTTATGGAAACACCATATATTTT. As protein: CASSPDSYGNTIYF.

This clone showed up just once. This chain uses TRBV19 with TRBJ2-1; D perhaps matches TRBD2 (5 bases). This CDR3 contains 15 residues. Germline V gene data show CDR1 as LNHDA and CDR2 as SQIVND (reference sequence). V lost 1 base, J lost 3 bases, and 10 bases lay in between. CDR3 protein: CASSIGGSYYNEQFF. CDR3 bases: TGTGCCAGTAGTATAGGTGGGAGCTACTACAATGAGCAGTTCTTC.

The genes are TRBV30 and TRBJ1-2, with D perhaps matching TRBD1 (5 bases). Trimming removed 4 bases from V and 0 bases from J, with 12 bases in between. The germline gives CDR1 GTSNPN, CDR2 SVGIG (reference sequence). This CDR3 is 14 amino acids long. The CDR3 nucleotides read TGTGCCTGGAAGTATGGGGGGACTAACTATGGCTACACCTTC. It translates to CAWKYGGTNYGYTF.

This sequence joins TRBV11-2 and TRBJ1-1; possible D gene TRBD1, 6 bases. V was pared by 2 bases and J by 0 bases, with 10 bases between. This CDR3 is 15 amino acids long. CDR1 and CDR2 from the germline V gene are SGHAT and FQNNGV. The CDR3 DNA reads as TGTGCCAGCAGCTTACTCACAGGGTTGAACACTGAAGCTTTCTTT. Translating gives CASSLLTGLNTEAFF. Based on the CDR3 plus reference TRBV11-2 and TRBJ1-1, the full variable domain is EAGVAQSPRYKIIEKRQSVAFWCNPISGHATLYWYQQILGQGPKLLIQFQNNGVVDDSQLPKDRFSAERLKGVDSTLKIQPAKLEDSAVYLCASSLLTGLNTEAFFGQGTRLTVV.

This clone was seen at least ten times. The rearrangement uses TRBV4-1 and TRBJ1-2; 9 bases map to TRBD1. With 9 bases clipped from V and 3 bases from J, the junction kept 11 bases outside the gene matches. From germline, CDR1 is MGHRA and CDR2 YSYEKL. There are 15 residues in the CDR3. The CDR3 nucleotides are TGCGCCAGTTGGGGACAGGGCCAGTCCGACTATGGCTACACCTTC. It encodes CASWGQGQSDYGYTF.

The rearrangement uses TRBV7-3 and TRBJ2-2, with TRBD1 as a possible D gene (5 bases). Trimming left V 5 bases short and J 1 base short, with 17 bases between. CDR1 and CDR2 (germline): SGHTA, FQGTGA. The CDR3 spans 17 residues. DNA for the CDR3: TGTGCCAGCAGCCCAACCGGCGGACAACAGAACACCGGGGAGCTGTTTTTT. This translates into CASSPTGGQQNTGELFF.

J is TRBJ1-5 and V is TRBV28; D is undetermined. The V end was cut by 4 bases, the J end by 3 bases, with 16 bases between. The CDR3 is made up of 16 amino acids. Germline V lookup: CDR1 MDHEN, CDR2 SYDVKM. The CDR3 loop is CASSSPLGRFNQPQHF. The CDR3 DNA reads TGTGCCAGCAGTTCCCCCCTGGGCCGCTTCAATCAGCCCCAGCATTTT.

This clone was counted a few times. The rearrangement uses TRBV7-9 and TRBJ2-3; D call uncertain. Germline V gives CDR1 SEHNR, CDR2 FQNEAQ (reference sequence). The CDR3 is 12 residues long. Trimming cost V 5 bases and J 0 bases, with 3 bases left between them. The CDR3 is CASSISTDTQYF. The DNA for the CDR3 is TGTGCCAGCAGCATAAGCACAGATACGCAGTATTTT.

This chain links TRBV5-6 with TRBJ2-7; D call uncertain. The germline V and J ends were trimmed by 0 bases and 3 bases, with 4 bases remaining between them. The CDR3 runs to 12 residues. Germline V gene lookup returns CDR1 SGHDT and CDR2 YYEEEE. Here the CDR3 reads CASSLEHYEQYF. The CDR3 nucleotides are TGTGCCAGCAGCTTGGAACACTACGAGCAGTACTTC.

The genes are TRBV10-3 and TRBJ1-6; D is unclear. Germline loops: CDR1 ENHRY, CDR2 SYGVKD. The V end was cut by 0 bases, the J end by 7 bases, with 10 bases between. CDR3 length: 15 residues. CDR3 bases: TGTGCCATCAGTGAGTCATCGGGAGAGAATTCACCCCTCCACTTT. It yields the protein CAISESSGENSPLHF.

This clone showed up just a few times. The CDR3 protein is CASSRGGQGRTEAFF. CDR3 nucleotides: TGTGCCAGTAGTCGGGGGGGACAGGGGAGAACTGAAGCTTTCTTT. The rearrangement links TRBV19 to TRBJ1-1; 10 nucleotides line up with TRBD1. V lost 5 bases to trimming and J lost 5 bases; unmatched junction nucleotides: 8. This CDR3 region has 15 residues. Germline V gene lookup returns CDR1 LNHDA and CDR2 SQIVND (reference sequence).

The chain couples TRBV2 to TRBJ1-5; 7 bases are a match to TRBD1. The CDR3 spans 13 residues. The ends lost 4 bases at V and 5 bases at J; junction bases unmatched: 2. The V gene's germline CDR1 is SNHLY and CDR2 FYNNEI. CDR3 sequence reads: CASSAGGHQPQHF. The CDR3 DNA reads TGTGCCAGCAGTGCAGGGGGTCATCAGCCCCAGCATTTT.

The rearrangement links TRBV2 to TRBJ2-7; 8 positions match TRBD1. The CDR3 has 15 amino acids. V was pared by 5 bases and J by 5 bases, with 11 bases of the junction left unmatched. The germline gives CDR1 SNHLY, CDR2 FYNNEI. In DNA form, the CDR3 reads TGTGCCAGCAGTCGCCGGCCAGGGGGCTATAACGAGCAGTACTTC. This sequence encodes CASSRRPGGYNEQYF.

With respect to this clone: Here the CDR3 omits its conserved ending phenylalanine or tryptophan, so a read error is the likely source. The chain couples TRBV5-1 to TRBJ2-3; D not resolved. Germline V gene sequence: CDR1 SGHRS, CDR2 YFSETQ. The CDR3 is made up of 16 amino acids. Trimming shortened V by 4 bases and J by 1 base, and 16 bases separated the two germline ends. This CDR3 is CASSTRGGQGTDTQYV. The CDR3 DNA sequence: TGCGCCAGCAGCACCCGAGGTGGGCAGGGCACAGATACGCAGTATGTT.

The chain uses TRBV6-1 and TRBJ1-2, with a weak D call TRBD1 (5 bases). CDR3 length equals 14 residues. The germline V gene encodes CDR1 MNHNS and CDR2 SASEGT. The V and J ends lost 3 bases and 7 bases respectively, with 15 bases between them. In DNA form, the CDR3 reads TGTGCCAGCAGTGAGGGGCTACATTACTCTGGCTACACCTTC. Translated: CASSEGLHYSGYTF.